Listed here is a single T cell receptor (beta chain). Its target is unknown. This entry belongs to a study of cytomegalovirus exposure and HLA in healthy donors. Study conclusions and caveats: The only immune exposure information that was available was CMV serostatus.

V gave up 5 bases and J gave up 3 bases; unmatched junction bases: 4. Germline-derived CDR1 and CDR2 are SGHTS and YDEGEE. CDR3 length equals 13 residues. Researchers ran the PCR with 60 Vbeta and 13 Jbeta primers. In the authors' workflow: The authors later counted 65 million to 80 million unique TCR beta chains, 8.5 million to 13 million of them shared. Here immunoSEQ multiplex PCR was the method, and the copy in TCRdb shows in-frame clones only, minus some. The V and J calls and the clone size are those of that table, but D and trimming were determined from the DNA. In the table there are over 150,000 clones, roughly 80% of which are singletons.

V is TRBV5-8 and J is TRBJ1-1, with TRBD1 matching 7 bases. Input material: PBMCs. This receptor was identified in a male donor in good health and CMV-seronegative. In DNA form, the CDR3 reads TGTGCCAGCAGGCGACAGGGATACACTGAAGCTTTCTTT. Amino acids: CASRRQGYTEAFF.